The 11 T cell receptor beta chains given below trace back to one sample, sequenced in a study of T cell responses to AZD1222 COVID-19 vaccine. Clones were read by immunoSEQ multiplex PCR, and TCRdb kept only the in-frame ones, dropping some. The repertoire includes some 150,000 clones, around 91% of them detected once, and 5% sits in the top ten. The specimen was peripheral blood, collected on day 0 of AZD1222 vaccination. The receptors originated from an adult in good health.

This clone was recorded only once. CDR3 DNA sequence: TGCGCCAGCAGCTTGGGGGCTAGCTTCAACACCGGGGAGCTGTTTTTT. It is translated as CASSLGASFNTGELFF. This sequence joins TRBV5-1 and TRBJ2-2; the D gene is possibly TRBD2 (5 bases). Germline assignment: CDR1 SGHRS and CDR2 YFSETQ. The CDR3 has 16 amino acids. The V gene lost 0 bases and the J gene lost 2 bases, with 11 bases spanning the gap.

This CDR3 is CASSQEQGNIQYF. The CDR3 DNA is TGTGCCAGCAGCCAAGAACAGGGGAACATTCAGTACTTC. J is TRBJ2-4 and V is TRBV3-1 (or the pseudogene TRBV3-2), with 7 bases that match TRBD1. Germline V gives CDR1 LGHDT, CDR2 YNNKEL (reference sequence). There are 13 residues in the CDR3. V shed 0 bases, J shed 7 bases, and the junction held 0 bases outside the gene matches.

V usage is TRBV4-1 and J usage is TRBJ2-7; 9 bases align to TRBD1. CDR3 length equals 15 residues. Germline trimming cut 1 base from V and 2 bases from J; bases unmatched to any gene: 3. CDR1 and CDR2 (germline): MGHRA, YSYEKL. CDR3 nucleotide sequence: TGCGCCAGCAGCCAAGTTTGGGACAGGGCCTACGAGCAGTACTTC. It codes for CASSQVWDRAYEQYF.

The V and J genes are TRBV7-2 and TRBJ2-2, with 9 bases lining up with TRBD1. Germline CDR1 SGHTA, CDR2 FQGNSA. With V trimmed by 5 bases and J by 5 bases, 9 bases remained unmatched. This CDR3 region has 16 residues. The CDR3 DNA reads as TGTGCCAGCAGCCCTACAGGGGGCGCGGGGACCGGGGAGCTGTTTTTT. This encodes CASSPTGGAGTGELFF.

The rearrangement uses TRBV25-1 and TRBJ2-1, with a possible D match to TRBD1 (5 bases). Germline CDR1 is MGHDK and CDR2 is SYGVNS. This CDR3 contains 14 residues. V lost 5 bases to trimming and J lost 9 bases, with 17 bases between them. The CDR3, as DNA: TGTGCCAGCAGTCAGGGCGGCCTAATGGGTGAGCAGTTCTTC. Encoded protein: CASSQGGLMGEQFF.

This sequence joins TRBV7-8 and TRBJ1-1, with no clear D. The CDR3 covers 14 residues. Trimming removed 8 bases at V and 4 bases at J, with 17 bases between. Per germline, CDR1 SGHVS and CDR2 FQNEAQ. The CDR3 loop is CASAPPRWGTEAFF. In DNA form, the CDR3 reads TGTGCCAGCGCCCCCCCACGCTGGGGCACTGAAGCTTTCTTT.

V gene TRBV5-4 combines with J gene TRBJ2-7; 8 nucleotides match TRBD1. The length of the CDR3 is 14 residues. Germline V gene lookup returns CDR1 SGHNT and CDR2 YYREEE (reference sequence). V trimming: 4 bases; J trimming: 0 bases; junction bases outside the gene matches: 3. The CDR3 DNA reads TGTGCCAGCAGCCCCGGACAGGGCTCCTACGAGCAGTACTTC. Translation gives CASSPGQGSYEQYF. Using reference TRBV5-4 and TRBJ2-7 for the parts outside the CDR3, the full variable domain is ETGVTQSPTHLIKTRGQQVTLRCSSQSGHNTVSWYQQALGQGPQFIFQYYREEENGRGNFPPRFSGLQFPNYSSELNVNALELDDSALYLCASSPGQGSYEQYFGPGTRLTVT.

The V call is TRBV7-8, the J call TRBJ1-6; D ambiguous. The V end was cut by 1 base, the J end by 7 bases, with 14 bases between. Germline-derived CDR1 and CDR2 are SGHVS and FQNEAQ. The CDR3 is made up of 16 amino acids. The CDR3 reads CASSLESVEGNSPLHF. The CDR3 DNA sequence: TGTGCCAGCAGCTTAGAGTCTGTCGAGGGCAATTCACCCCTCCACTTT.

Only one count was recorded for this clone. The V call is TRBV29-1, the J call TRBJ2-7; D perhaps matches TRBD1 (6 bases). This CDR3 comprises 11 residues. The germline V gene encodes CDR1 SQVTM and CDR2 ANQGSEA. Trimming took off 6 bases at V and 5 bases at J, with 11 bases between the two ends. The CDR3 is CSVVTGHEQYF. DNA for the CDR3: TGCAGCGTGGTGACAGGTCACGAGCAGTACTTC.

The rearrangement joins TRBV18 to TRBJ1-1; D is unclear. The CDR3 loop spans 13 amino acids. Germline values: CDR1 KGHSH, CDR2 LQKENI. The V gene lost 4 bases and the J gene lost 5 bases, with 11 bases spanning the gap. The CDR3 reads CASSRRKETEAFF. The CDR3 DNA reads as TGTGCCAGCTCACGGCGAAAAGAAACTGAAGCTTTCTTT.

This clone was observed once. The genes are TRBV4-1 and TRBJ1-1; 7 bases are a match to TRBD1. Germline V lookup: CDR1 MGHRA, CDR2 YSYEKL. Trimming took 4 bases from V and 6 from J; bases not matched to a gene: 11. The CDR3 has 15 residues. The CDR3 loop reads CASSRNNRGRAEAFF. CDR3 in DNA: TGCGCCAGCAGCCGGAATAACAGGGGACGGGCTGAAGCTTTCTTT.